This TCR beta chain originates from a study of beta chain features in type 1 diabetes. Study-wide results and caveats: Moderate but significant shortening of TCRB CDR3s was recorded in all four CD4+ subsets from Type 1 diabetes patients.

The isolated RNA, all of it, was reverse transcribed, so expressed TCRB transcripts were what got sequenced. The assay was immunoSEQ multiplex PCR, and TCRdb's table has in-frame clones only and misses some. The sample shows around 180,000 clones, 6.5% to 8.5% of them seen only once. This clone was counted a few times. The antigen remains unidentified. On average, the one heparinised blood draw given by each donor was about 116 mL. Sorting of CD4+ naive, central memory, regulatory and stem cell-like memory cells was performed via CD45RO/CCR7/CD25/CD127/CD95/CD27. Each sorted fraction was over 98% pure. Germline V lookup: CDR1 MNHNS, CDR2 SASEGT. CDR3 length: 14 residues. Trimming removed 0 bases from V and 7 bases from J, with 10 bases in between.

The chain employs TRBV6-1 and TRBJ1-5; perhaps TRBD1 as D (6 bases). This clonotype was sampled from a man aged 18 to 29 with type 1 diabetes. Sequencing was performed on central memory CD4+ T cells from blood. As DNA, the CDR3 is TGTGCCAGCAGTGAAGCGGGGGCAGGGCAGCCCCAGCATTTT. It specifies CASSEAGAGQPQHF.